This passage covers 24 T cell receptor beta chains from one sample sequenced in a study of blood T cell repertoires in COVID-19. Here immunoSEQ multiplex PCR was the method, and the copy in TCRdb shows in-frame clones only, minus some. The sample shows a few hundred thousand clones, roughly 90% of them seen only once. Sequences were obtained from peripheral blood. The receptors shown here come from a woman in her sixties or seventies with COVID-19, enrolled during active disease.

Remarks on this clone: Within the sample, other DNA sequences also encode this same CDR3. J is TRBJ1-2 and V is TRBV5-1; no clear D gene. Germline CDR1 is SGHRS and CDR2 is YFSETQ. The germline V and J ends were trimmed by 4 bases and 1 base, with 11 bases remaining between them. CDR3 length equals 14 residues. The CDR3 nucleotides are TGCGCCAGCAGCCTTTCAGGTGGTAACTATGGCTACACCTTC. It is translated as CASSLSGGNYGYTF. The full variable domain, its missing parts supplied by reference TRBV5-1 and TRBJ1-2, is KAGVTQTPRYLIKTRGQQVTLSCSPISGHRSVSWYQQTPGQGLQFLFEYFSETQRNKGNFPGRFSGRQFSNSRSEMNVSTLELGDSALYLCASSLSGGNYGYTFGSGTRLTVV.

Remarks on this clone: This sample includes further DNA sequences coding for the same CDR3. The chain has TRBV6-5 and TRBJ2-2; D unresolved. The germline gives CDR1 MNHEY, CDR2 SVGAGI. V was pared by 6 bases and J by 5 bases, with 7 bases between. This CDR3 comprises 12 residues. CDR3: CASSPGTGELFF. The CDR3, as DNA: TGTGCCAGCAGCCCCGGGACCGGGGAGCTGTTTTTT.

J is TRBJ1-2 and V is TRBV14; 10 bases map to TRBD1. From germline, CDR1 is SGHDN and CDR2 FVKESK. V lost 7 bases to trimming and J lost 4 bases; unmatched junction nucleotides: 3. This CDR3 spans 13 amino acids. CDR3 nucleotide sequence: TGTGCCAGCAACGGGGACAGGGGCTATGGCTACACCTTC. This translates into CASNGDRGYGYTF.

This chain connects TRBV7-9 to TRBJ2-5; D ambiguous. Trimming took 5 bases from V and 5 from J, leaving 9 bases between them. Germline V lookup: CDR1 SEHNR, CDR2 FQNEAQ (reference sequence). CDR3 length: 12 amino acids. The CDR3: CASSEARETQYF. CDR3 coding DNA: TGTGCCAGCAGCGAAGCACGGGAGACCCAGTACTTC.

This clone has just one count. The chain uses TRBV10-3 and TRBJ1-2, with D perhaps TRBD1 (6 bases). V lost 3 bases and J 3 bases, leaving 20 bases between the germline ends. The length of the CDR3 is 17 residues. CDR1 is ENHRY, CDR2 SYGVKD, per germline. Written as DNA, the CDR3 is TGTGCCATCAGTGATCCGACGGGGGGCTCTGGCGACTATGGCTACACCTTC. This translates into CAISDPTGGSGDYGYTF.

A single count supports this clone. The genes are TRBV5-1 and TRBJ1-1, with D hard to call. CDR3 length: 15 residues. Trimming took off 0 bases at V and 5 bases at J, with 14 bases between the two ends. The germline gives CDR1 SGHRS, CDR2 YFSETQ. The CDR3 region has the DNA TGCGCCAGCAGCTTGGGTTCCACTCCCACGACTGAAGCTTTCTTT. This sequence encodes CASSLGSTPTTEAFF.

This clone was detected only once. This sequence joins TRBV6-5 and TRBJ1-5, with D hard to call. The CDR3 extends over 14 amino acids. V lost 6 bases, J lost 3 bases, and 12 bases lay in between. Germline V CDR1 and CDR2: MNHEY, SVGAGI. CDR3 residues: CASSEGKYNQPQHF. The CDR3 coding sequence is TGTGCCAGCAGCGAGGGAAAATACAATCAGCCCCAGCATTTT.

This chain connects TRBV6-5 to TRBJ2-1; D is perhaps TRBD2 (6 bases). From germline, CDR1 is MNHEY and CDR2 SVGAGI. Trimming shortened V by 5 bases and J by 10 bases, and 18 bases separated the two germline ends. The CDR3 runs 14 residues. Written as DNA, the CDR3 is TGTGCCAGCAGTCCTTACGTCTCTAGCGTGGAGCAGTTCTTC. This translates into CASSPYVSSVEQFF.

The chain carries TRBV5-8 and TRBJ1-2, with no clear D. CDR1 SGHTS and CDR2 YDEGEE come from the germline V gene. Trimming took 4 bases from V and 2 from J, leaving 15 bases between them. CDR3 length equals 15 residues. CDR3 protein: CASSGATLKNYGYTF. DNA of the CDR3: TGTGCCAGCAGCGGAGCGACCTTAAAGAACTATGGCTACACCTTC.

The chain joins TRBV2 to TRBJ1-4; possibly TRBD1 for D (6 bases). The length of the CDR3 is 14 residues. V was shortened by 4 bases and J by 3 bases, with 9 bases between the two germline ends. CDR1 and CDR2 (germline): SNHLY, FYNNEI. The CDR3: CASSAQGSNEKLFF. As DNA, the CDR3 is TGTGCCAGCAGTGCACAGGGCTCTAATGAAAAACTGTTTTTT.

The chain recombines TRBV7-6 with TRBJ1-6, with a weak D call TRBD1 (5 bases). The CDR3 consists of 17 residues. The V gene lost 1 base and the J gene lost 9 bases, with 19 bases spanning the gap. The germline V gene has CDR1 SGHVS and CDR2 FNYEAQ. In DNA, the CDR3 is TGTGCCAGCAGCTTAGTCCCATCCAGGGAGGATGTTTCACCCCTCCACTTT. Its protein product is CASSLVPSREDVSPLHF.

The CDR3 here is CASSFLGEGAGNTIYF. In DNA, the CDR3 is TGTGCCAGCAGCTTTCTGGGAGAGGGCGCTGGAAACACCATATATTTT. The chain carries TRBV11-3 and TRBJ1-3; D is ambiguous. The CDR3 runs 16 residues. Trimming took off 3 bases at V and 2 bases at J, with 14 bases between the two ends. CDR1 SGHNT and CDR2 YENEEA come from the germline V gene.

This clone appeared a few times. In DNA form, the CDR3 reads TGTGCCAGCAGCTTGGGAACTAGTCAAAATGAGCAGTTCTTC. Encoded protein: CASSLGTSQNEQFF. The chain has TRBV5-4 and TRBJ2-1, with D possibly matching TRBD2 (5 bases). The CDR3 totals 14 residues. Germline CDR1 SGHNT, CDR2 YYREEE (reference sequence). The V gene lost 0 bases and the J gene lost 7 bases, with 11 bases spanning the gap. Full variable domain (missing parts from reference TRBV5-4 and TRBJ2-1): ETGVTQSPTHLIKTRGQQVTLRCSSQSGHNTVSWYQQALGQGPQFIFQYYREEENGRGNFPPRFSGLQFPNYSSELNVNALELDDSALYLCASSLGTSQNEQFFGPGTRLTVL.

This rearrangement joins TRBV7-3 to TRBJ1-1, with TRBD1 as a possible D gene (6 bases). Deletions cut 5 bases from V and 4 bases from J, with 17 bases between. Germline-derived CDR1 and CDR2 are SGHTA and FQGTGA. There are 15 residues in the CDR3. CDR3 in amino acids: CASSLNPTGSTEAFF. The CDR3 DNA reads TGTGCCAGCAGCCTAAATCCCACAGGGTCCACTGAAGCTTTCTTT.

V is TRBV11-3 and J is TRBJ1-1; 8 bases are shared with TRBD1. After removal of 3 bases from V and 4 bases from J, the junction contained 4 bases not matched to a gene. Germline V CDR1 and CDR2: SGHNT, YENEEA. The CDR3 loop spans 14 amino acids. As DNA, the CDR3 is TGTGCCAGCAGCTTTACAGGGGGGAGCACTGAAGCTTTCTTT. This codes for CASSFTGGSTEAFF.

The chain is built from TRBV11-2 and TRBJ2-7; 10 bases agree with TRBD2. This CDR3 is built from 14 residues. Germline V gives CDR1 SGHAT, CDR2 FQNNGV. V gave up 5 bases and J gave up 2 bases; unmatched junction bases: 3. The chain's CDR3 is CASSIGLAAYEQYF. CDR3 DNA: TGTGCCAGCAGCATCGGACTAGCGGCCTACGAGCAGTACTTC.

The CDR3 DNA is TGCAGCGTTGCTCTACCGGGGGATGAAAAACTGTTTTTT. This translates into CSVALPGDEKLFF. The chain recombines TRBV29-1 with TRBJ1-4; D is possibly TRBD1 (5 bases). CDR3 length: 13 residues. The V gene's germline CDR1 is SQVTM and CDR2 ANQGSEA. The V end was cut by 4 bases, the J end by 6 bases, with 12 bases between. Together with reference TRBV29-1 and TRBJ1-4, the CDR3 gives the full variable domain: SAVISQKPSRDICQRGTSLTIQCQVDSQVTMMFWYRQQPGQSLTLIATANQGSEATYESGFVIDKFPISRPNLTFSTLTVSNMSPEDSSIYLCSVALPGDEKLFFGSGTQLSVL.

The chain couples TRBV7-9 to TRBJ1-5, with D tentatively TRBD1 (6 bases). The CDR3 is made up of 14 amino acids. Trimming took 5 bases from V and 3 from J, leaving 11 bases between them. Germline V gene data show CDR1 as SEHNR and CDR2 as FQNEAQ (reference sequence). CDR3: CASSLDRNNQPQHF. The CDR3 DNA follows: TGTGCCAGCAGCCTAGACAGGAACAATCAGCCCCAGCATTTT.

The V call is TRBV18, the J call TRBJ2-3, with D perhaps TRBD2 (6 bases). V shed 2 bases and J shed 0 bases, with 9 bases lying between them. Germline V gives CDR1 KGHSH, CDR2 LQKENI. This CDR3 comprises 15 residues. In DNA form, the CDR3 reads TGTGCCAGCTCACCAAGGGAGGCTAGCACAGATACGCAGTATTTT. Amino acid sequence: CASSPREASTDTQYF.

The rearrangement uses TRBV9 and TRBJ2-7; D remains unclear. V was pared by 0 bases and J by 3 bases, with 13 bases between. The germline CDR1 and CDR2 sequences are SGDLS and YYNGEE. The CDR3 totals 15 residues. The CDR3 DNA reads TGTGCCAGCAGCGTAGATGCCTCCCGAGGCTACGAGCAGTACTTC. Translated: CASSVDASRGYEQYF.

The chain is built from TRBV19 and TRBJ1-2; D is unresolved. The CDR3 length is 15 residues. V was shortened by 4 bases and J by 6 bases, with 18 bases between the two germline ends. Germline assignment: CDR1 LNHDA and CDR2 SQIVND (reference sequence). CDR3 amino acids: CASSRVTGSMDGYTF. CDR3 DNA: TGTGCCAGTAGTAGGGTCACCGGGTCTATGGATGGCTACACCTTC.

The chain links TRBV4-1 to TRBJ2-3, with TRBD2 matching over 9 bases. CDR1 is MGHRA, CDR2 YSYEKL, per germline. The CDR3 extends over 16 amino acids. Trimming removed 1 base from V and 1 base from J; junction bases left unmatched: 3. The CDR3 sequence: CASSQGTSVGTDTQYF. The CDR3 coding sequence is TGCGCCAGCAGCCAAGGGACTAGCGTGGGCACAGATACGCAGTATTTT.

In DNA form, the CDR3 reads TGCGCCAGCAGCCAAAGCGGGGGGTCGGCATGGGTGTATTTT. Protein: CASSQSGGSAWVYF. V gene TRBV4-1 combines with J gene TRBJ2-3; 9 bases fit TRBD2. Germline CDR1 reads MGHRA; CDR2 reads YSYEKL. With V trimmed by 2 bases and J by 14 bases, 11 bases remained unmatched. CDR3 size: 14 residues.

The chain has TRBV11-1 and TRBJ2-5, with D uncertain. Germline CDR1 SGHAT, CDR2 FQDESV (reference sequence). CDR3 length equals 13 residues. Trimming took 1 base from V and 5 from J, leaving 8 bases between them. This CDR3 is CASSLEPRETQYF. The DNA for the CDR3 is TGTGCCAGCAGCTTAGAACCCCGGGAGACCCAGTACTTC. Full variable domain (rest looked up from reference TRBV11-1 and TRBJ2-5): EAEVAQSPRYKITEKSQAVAFWCDPISGHATLYWYRQILGQGPELLVQFQDESVVDDSQLPKDRFSAERLKGVDSTLKIQPAELGDSAMYLCASSLEPRETQYFGPGTRLLVL.